Following are 24 T cell receptor beta chains from one sample sequenced in a study of monozygotic twins with inflammatory bowel disease. TCRdb reanalyzed the 5' RACE reads, giving one entry per CDR3 protein sequence and no DNA. The table gives about 210,000 distinct CDR3 sequences; the top ten clones make up roughly 7.1% of it. Sequences were obtained from blood. The receptors shown here come from a human donor with ulcerative colitis or Crohn's disease, or a healthy co-twin of an affected twin (not recorded which).

The chain links TRBV2 to TRBJ1-1; checking the TCRdb D call of TRBD1 is not possible without DNA. The CDR3 has 14 amino acids. CDR1 and CDR2 from the germline V gene are SNHLY and FYNNEI. The CDR3 spells CASSRETLNTEAFF.

V gene TRBV2 combines with J gene TRBJ2-3; absent DNA, TCRdb's TRBD1 call cannot be checked. There are 14 residues in the CDR3. Germline V gives CDR1 SNHLY, CDR2 FYNNEI. This CDR3 reads CASSPRMGVDTQYF.

The chain has TRBV5-1 and TRBJ2-5; TCRdb's assignment of TRBD1 cannot be checked, as there is no DNA. The CDR3 loop spans 15 amino acids. Germline V gene lookup returns CDR1 SGHRS and CDR2 YFSETQ. The CDR3 sequence is CASSFGTVNGETQYF.

The rearrangement links TRBV5-6 to TRBJ2-5; TCRdb selects TRBD1, and the lack of DNA leaves this call unchecked. Germline CDR1 and CDR2: SGHDT and YYEEEE. There are 13 residues in the CDR3. CDR3 in amino acids: CASSLRQVETQYF.

The chain has TRBV20-1 and TRBJ1-4. This CDR3 has 14 amino acids. The V gene's germline CDR1 is DFQATT and CDR2 SNEGSKA (reference sequence). The CDR3 protein is CSARVFSSNEKLFF.

The chain carries TRBV7-2 and TRBJ1-5; TCRdb outputs TRBD1, but without DNA this stays unchecked. CDR1 is SGHTA and CDR2 is FQGNSA in the germline V gene. The CDR3 length is 15 residues. The CDR3 here is CASTPGGSGNQPQHF.

The chain is built from TRBV4-1 and TRBJ1-2. This CDR3 has 15 residues. Looked up from germline, CDR1 is MGHRA and CDR2 is YSYEKL. CDR3 residues: CASSQATGRDYGYTF.

The rearrangement joins TRBV7-2 to TRBJ1-5. CDR1 and CDR2 (germline): SGHTA, FQGNSA. The CDR3 spans 13 residues. CDR3 sequence: CASSRASNQPQHF.

The chain combines TRBV10-3 with TRBJ2-1; TCRdb calls TRBD2, which cannot be checked without DNA. This CDR3 has 14 residues. Germline loops: CDR1 ENHRY, CDR2 SYGVKD. CDR3 in amino acids: CAISVLAGDNEQFF.

The chain is built from TRBV5-1 and TRBJ2-3. Germline V gives CDR1 SGHRS, CDR2 YFSETQ. This CDR3 spans 13 amino acids. This chain's CDR3 is CASSPYTTDTQYF.

The chain uses TRBV4-1 and TRBJ2-5; without DNA, the TCRdb call of TRBD2 cannot be checked. Looked up from germline, CDR1 is MGHRA and CDR2 is YSYEKL. The CDR3 is 16 amino acids. CDR3 amino acids: CASSQDPLGGAETQYF.

The chain joins TRBV6-1 to TRBJ2-3; TCRdb gives TRBD2 as the D gene, but with no DNA this cannot be confirmed. Per the germline V gene, CDR1 is MNHNS and CDR2 is SASEGT. The CDR3 extends over 15 amino acids. Here the CDR3 reads CASRGRREDTDTQYF.

The chain employs TRBV7-6 and TRBJ2-7. Germline V lookup: CDR1 SGHVS, CDR2 FNYEAQ. The CDR3 consists of 13 residues. This CDR3 is CASSLGVTDEQYF.

The CDR3 region is CASSSDRVITEAFF. The V call is TRBV5-1, the J call TRBJ1-1; TCRdb calls TRBD1, which cannot be checked without DNA. The CDR3 contains 14 residues. Looked up from germline, CDR1 is SGHRS and CDR2 is YFSETQ. Supplemented by reference TRBV5-1 and TRBJ1-1, the full variable domain reads KAGVTQTPRYLIKTRGQQVTLSCSPISGHRSVSWYQQTPGQGLQFLFEYFSETQRNKGNFPGRFSGRQFSNSRSEMNVSTLELGDSALYLCASSSDRVITEAFFGQGTRLTVV.

The chain combines TRBV19 with TRBJ2-2; the D call of TRBD2 rests on TCRdb alone, since no DNA is present to check it. The CDR3 extends over 14 amino acids. The germline V gene has CDR1 LNHDA and CDR2 SQIVND (reference sequence). CDR3 residues: CASTWLAGVGELFF.

The chain joins TRBV3-1 to TRBJ1-5; TCRdb's D gene call, TRBD1, goes unchecked for lack of DNA. The CDR3 loop spans 17 amino acids. The germline V gene encodes CDR1 LGHDT and CDR2 YNNKEL (reference sequence). The CDR3 here is CASSQDPRQGARQPQHF.

V is TRBV12-3 or TRBV12-4 and J is TRBJ2-7; TCRdb reports TRBD1, a call that lacks DNA to check it against. This CDR3 is built from 13 residues. The chain's CDR3 is CASSPLTSYEQYF.

CDR3 loop: CASSLPNRGGTEAFF. This chain uses TRBV6-2 or TRBV6-3 with TRBJ1-1; checking the TCRdb D call of TRBD1 is not possible without DNA. The CDR3 covers 15 residues. The germline gives CDR1 MNHEY, CDR2 SVGEGT.

The V call is TRBV18, the J call TRBJ1-1; TCRdb proposes TRBD1, but this gene call is untestable without DNA. The CDR3 extends over 13 amino acids. Germline CDR1 and CDR2: KGHSH and LQKENI. CDR3 amino acids: CASSSDSTTEAFF.

The gene calls are TRBV3-1 and TRBJ1-1. The length of the CDR3 is 12 residues. Per germline, CDR1 LGHDT and CDR2 YNNKEL (reference sequence). This chain's CDR3 is CASSQEGYEAFF.

This chain joins TRBV7-2 and TRBJ1-3; TCRdb picks TRBD1, but there is no DNA to check that call. Germline values: CDR1 SGHTA, CDR2 FQGNSA. This CDR3 region has 14 residues. CDR3 amino acids: CASLRDLSGNTIYF.

V and J are TRBV28 and TRBJ2-1; the D call from TCRdb, TRBD2, cannot be confirmed without DNA. The CDR3 contains 11 residues. CDR1 is MDHEN, CDR2 SYDVKM, per germline. CDR3 in amino acids: CASTSRFEQFF.

The rearrangement links TRBV11-2 to TRBJ2-5. Germline V gene data show CDR1 as SGHAT and CDR2 as FQNNGV. CDR3 length equals 14 residues. This chain's CDR3 is CASSLGVVGETQYF.

The rearrangement uses TRBV20-1 and TRBJ2-1. The CDR3 loop spans 12 amino acids. CDR1 is DFQATT and CDR2 is SNEGSKA in the germline V gene (reference sequence). The CDR3 sequence: CSARRVGGEQFF.